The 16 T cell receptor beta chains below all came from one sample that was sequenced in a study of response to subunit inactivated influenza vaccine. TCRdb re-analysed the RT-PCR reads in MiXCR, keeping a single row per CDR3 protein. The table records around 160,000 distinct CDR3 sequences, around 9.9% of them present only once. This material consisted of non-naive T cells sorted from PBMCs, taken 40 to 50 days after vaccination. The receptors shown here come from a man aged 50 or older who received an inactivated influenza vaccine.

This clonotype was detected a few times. Here the CDR3 DNA reads TGCAGTGCTAGGAGACTAGCGGGGTCTAAACAAGAGACCCAGTACTTC. Translation: CSARRLAGSKQETQYF. V is TRBV20-1 and J is TRBJ2-5, with 11 bases fitting TRBD2. The trim removed 3 bases at V and 2 bases at J, leaving 8 bases unmatched. CDR3 size: 16 residues. Looked up from germline, CDR1 is DFQATT and CDR2 is SNEGSKA (reference sequence).

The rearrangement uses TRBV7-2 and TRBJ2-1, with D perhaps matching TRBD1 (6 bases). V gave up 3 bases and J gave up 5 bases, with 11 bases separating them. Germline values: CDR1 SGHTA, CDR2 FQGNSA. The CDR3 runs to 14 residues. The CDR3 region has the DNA TGTGCCAGCAGCTTGAAACAGGGAAACAATGAGCAGTTCTTC. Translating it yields CASSLKQGNNEQFF.

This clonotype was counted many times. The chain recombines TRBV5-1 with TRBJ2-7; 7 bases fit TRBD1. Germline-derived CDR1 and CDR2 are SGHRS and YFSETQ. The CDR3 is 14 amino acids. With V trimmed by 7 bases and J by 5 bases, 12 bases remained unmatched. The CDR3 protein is CASGAQGFIHEQYF. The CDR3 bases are TGCGCCAGCGGCGCACAGGGGTTTATCCACGAGCAGTACTTC. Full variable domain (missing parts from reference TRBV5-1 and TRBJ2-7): KAGVTQTPRYLIKTRGQQVTLSCSPISGHRSVSWYQQTPGQGLQFLFEYFSETQRNKGNFPGRFSGRQFSNSRSEMNVSTLELGDSALYLCASGAQGFIHEQYFGPGTRLTVT.

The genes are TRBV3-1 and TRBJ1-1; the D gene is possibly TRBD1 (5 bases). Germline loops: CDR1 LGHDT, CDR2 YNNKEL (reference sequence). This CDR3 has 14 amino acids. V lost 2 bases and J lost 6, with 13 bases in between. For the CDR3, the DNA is TGTGCCAGCAGCCAAAGGGGCCAGTTGGCTGAAGCTTTCTTT. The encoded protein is CASSQRGQLAEAFF.

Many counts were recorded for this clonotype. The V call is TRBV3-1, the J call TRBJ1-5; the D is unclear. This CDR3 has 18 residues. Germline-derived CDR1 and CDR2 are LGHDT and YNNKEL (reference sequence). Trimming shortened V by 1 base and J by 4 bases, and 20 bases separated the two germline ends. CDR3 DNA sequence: TGTGCCAGCAGCCAAGGGACGGACCCCTCCCCCCATAATCAGCCCCAGCATTTT. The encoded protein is CASSQGTDPSPHNQPQHF.

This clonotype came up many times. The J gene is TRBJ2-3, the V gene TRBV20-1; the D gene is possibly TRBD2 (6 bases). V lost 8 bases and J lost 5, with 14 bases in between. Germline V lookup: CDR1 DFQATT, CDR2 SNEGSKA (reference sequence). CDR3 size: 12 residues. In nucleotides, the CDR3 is TGCAGTACCCCGACGGGGGTAGATACGCAGTATTTT. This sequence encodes CSTPTGVDTQYF.

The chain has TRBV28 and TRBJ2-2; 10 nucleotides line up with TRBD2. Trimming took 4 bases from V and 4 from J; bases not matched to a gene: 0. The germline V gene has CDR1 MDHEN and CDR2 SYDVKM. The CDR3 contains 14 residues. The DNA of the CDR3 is TGTGCCAGCAGTTCTAGCGGGAGCACCGGGGAGCTGTTTTTT. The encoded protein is CASSSSGSTGELFF.

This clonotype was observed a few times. Written as DNA, the CDR3 is TGCGCCAGCAGCCAAGGGGGCGGTCCAGACGAGACCCAGTACTTC. It encodes CASSQGGGPDETQYF. The J gene is TRBJ2-5, the V gene TRBV4-3, with TRBD1 as a possible D gene (5 bases). CDR1 and CDR2 from the germline V gene are LGHNA and YSLEER. The V end lost 1 base, the J end lost 5 bases, and 14 bases lay between the germline ends. This CDR3 comprises 15 residues.

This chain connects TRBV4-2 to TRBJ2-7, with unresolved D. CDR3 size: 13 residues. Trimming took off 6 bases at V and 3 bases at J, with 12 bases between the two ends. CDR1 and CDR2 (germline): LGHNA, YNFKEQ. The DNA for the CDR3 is TGTGCCAGCAGTTTGGAACTTTTCTACGAGCAGTACTTC. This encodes CASSLELFYEQYF.

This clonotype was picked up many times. CDR3 amino acids: CASSLGQVAGYTF. CDR3 sequence (DNA): TGTGCCAGCAGCTTGGGACAGGTCGCGGGCTACACCTTC. The rearrangement uses TRBV7-2 and TRBJ1-2, with 8 bases that match TRBD1. The germline V gene has CDR1 SGHTA and CDR2 FQGNSA. With 3 bases clipped from V and 8 bases from J, the junction kept 5 bases outside the gene matches. The CDR3 extends over 13 amino acids. Full variable domain (remainder filled in from reference TRBV7-2 and TRBJ1-2): GAGVSQSPSNKVTEKGKDVELRCDPISGHTALYWYRQSLGQGLEFLIYFQGNSAPDKSGLPSDRFSAERTGGSVSTLTIQRTQQEDSAVYLCASSLGQVAGYTFGSGTRLTVV.

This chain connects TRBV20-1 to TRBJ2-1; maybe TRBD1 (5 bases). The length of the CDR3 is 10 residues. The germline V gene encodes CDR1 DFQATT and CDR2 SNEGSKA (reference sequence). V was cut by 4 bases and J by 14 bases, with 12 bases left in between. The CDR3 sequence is CSAKAGFEFF. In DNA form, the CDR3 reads TGCAGTGCTAAGGCAGGGTTCGAGTTCTTC.

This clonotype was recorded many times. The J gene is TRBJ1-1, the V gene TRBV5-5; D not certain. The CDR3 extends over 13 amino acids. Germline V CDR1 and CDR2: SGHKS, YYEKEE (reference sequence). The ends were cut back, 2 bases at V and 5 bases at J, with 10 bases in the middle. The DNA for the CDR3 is TGTGCCAGCAGCTTTTCCCAGAGGACTGAAGCTTTCTTT. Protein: CASSFSQRTEAFF.

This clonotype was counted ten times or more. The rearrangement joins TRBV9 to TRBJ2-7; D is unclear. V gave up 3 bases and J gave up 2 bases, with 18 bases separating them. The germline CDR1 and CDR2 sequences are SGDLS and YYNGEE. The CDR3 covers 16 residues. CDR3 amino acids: CASSGNAKGPAYEQYF. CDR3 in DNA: TGTGCCAGCAGCGGCAATGCAAAGGGCCCTGCCTACGAGCAGTACTTC.

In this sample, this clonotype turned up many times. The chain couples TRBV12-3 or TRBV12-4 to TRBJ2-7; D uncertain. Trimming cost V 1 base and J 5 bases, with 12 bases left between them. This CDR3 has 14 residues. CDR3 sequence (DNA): TGTGCCAGCAGTTTAGGACACTCAGCAGACGAGCAGTACTTC. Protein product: CASSLGHSADEQYF.

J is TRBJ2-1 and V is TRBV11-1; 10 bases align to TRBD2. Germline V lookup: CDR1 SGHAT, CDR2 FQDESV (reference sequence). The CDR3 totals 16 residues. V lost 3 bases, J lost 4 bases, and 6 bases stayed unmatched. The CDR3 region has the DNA TGTGCCAGCAGCTTGATGGGACTAGCGAAATACAATGAGCAGTTCTTC. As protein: CASSLMGLAKYNEQFF. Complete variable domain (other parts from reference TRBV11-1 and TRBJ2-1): EAEVAQSPRYKITEKSQAVAFWCDPISGHATLYWYRQILGQGPELLVQFQDESVVDDSQLPKDRFSAERLKGVDSTLKIQPAELGDSAMYLCASSLMGLAKYNEQFFGPGTRLTVL.

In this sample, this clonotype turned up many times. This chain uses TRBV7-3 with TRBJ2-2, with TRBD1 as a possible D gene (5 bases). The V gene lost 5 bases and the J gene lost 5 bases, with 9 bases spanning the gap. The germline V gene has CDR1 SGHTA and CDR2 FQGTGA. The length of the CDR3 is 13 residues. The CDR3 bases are TGTGCCAGCAGCGCCCAGGGAACCGGGGAGCTGTTTTTT. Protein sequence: CASSAQGTGELFF. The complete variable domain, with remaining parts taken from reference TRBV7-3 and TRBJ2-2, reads GAGVSQTPSNKVTEKGKYVELRCDPISGHTALYWYRQSLGQGPEFLIYFQGTGAADDSGLPNDRFFAVRPEGSVSTLKIQRTERGDSAVYLCASSAQGTGELFFGEGSRLTVL.